The 17 T cell receptor beta chains below were found in one sample sequenced in a study of control samples from healthy donors and cancer patients. TCRdb keeps only in-frame clones here, not all; method: immunoSEQ multiplex PCR. The table lists tens of thousands of clones, about 87% of them singletons. Sequencing was done on a sample of blood. Every receptor here comes from a woman in her 70s in good health.

The chain links TRBV6-2 or TRBV6-3 to TRBJ1-5; TRBD1 matches 9 bases. Germline CDR1 reads MNHEY; CDR2 reads SVGEGT. This CDR3 contains 19 residues. V shed 2 bases, J shed 4 bases, and the junction held 15 bases outside the gene matches. The CDR3 sequence: CASSYPMDRGAAANQPQHF. CDR3 coding DNA: TGTGCCAGCAGTTACCCTATGGACAGGGGAGCCGCCGCTAATCAGCCCCAGCATTTT.

The chain joins TRBV27 to TRBJ2-1; 10 bases agree with TRBD2. J gave up 2 bases and V 6 bases, and 1 base lay outside the gene matches. The CDR3 is 14 residues long. The germline V gene encodes CDR1 MNHEY and CDR2 SMNVEV (reference sequence). This CDR3 is CASSTSGAYNEQFF. The DNA for the CDR3 is TGTGCCAGCAGCACTAGCGGGGCCTACAATGAGCAGTTCTTC.

This clone was detected only a few times. The CDR3 DNA is TGCGCCAGCAGCTTGGAGGAAAATTCACCCCTCCACTTT. It yields the protein CASSLEENSPLHF. The rearrangement joins TRBV5-1 to TRBJ1-6; D unclear. The CDR3 is 13 amino acids. Trimming stripped 0 bases from V and 7 bases from J, with 5 bases between. CDR1 and CDR2 (germline): SGHRS, YFSETQ.

On this clone: This CDR3 is also generated by other DNA sequences in the sample. The gene calls are TRBV6-5 and TRBJ1-2; D is ambiguous. Germline V gene sequence: CDR1 MNHEY, CDR2 SVGAGI. Between the trimmed V and J ends, which lost 0 bases and 5 bases, there was a span of 7 bases. CDR3 size: 13 residues. CDR3 bases: TGTGCCAGCAGTTACTCCGGCGATTATGGCTACACCTTC. Residues: CASSYSGDYGYTF.

V and J are TRBV5-6 and TRBJ2-7, with TRBD2 matching 10 bases. The V and J ends lost 4 bases and 6 bases, in that order; junction bases with no gene match: 7. Germline loops: CDR1 SGHDT, CDR2 YYEEEE. CDR3 length: 14 residues. The CDR3 coding sequence is TGTGCCAGCAGCCCTGGGACTAGCGCAACCGAGCAGTACTTC. Translation gives CASSPGTSATEQYF.

CDR3 sequence reads: CASISGGLTDTQYF. The CDR3 DNA sequence: TGTGCCAGCATTAGCGGGGGCCTCACAGATACGCAGTATTTT. This chain uses TRBV2 with TRBJ2-3, with TRBD2 matching 9 bases. The trim removed 7 bases at V and 2 bases at J, leaving 4 bases unmatched. In germline, CDR1 is SNHLY, CDR2 FYNNEI. This CDR3 spans 14 amino acids.

This chain joins TRBV6-2 or TRBV6-3 and TRBJ1-2; D is unresolved. Per the germline V gene, CDR1 is MNHEY and CDR2 is SVGEGT. The V end lost 6 bases, the J end lost 8 bases, and 10 bases lay between the germline ends. The CDR3 contains 11 residues. The CDR3 DNA is TGTGCCAGCAGCTTCCCGGGGGGCTACACCTTC. Translating gives CASSFPGGYTF.

V and J are TRBV9 and TRBJ2-1; 11 nucleotides agree with TRBD2. V trimming: 5 bases; J trimming: 10 bases; junction bases outside the gene matches: 11. The CDR3 consists of 15 residues. Germline V gives CDR1 SGDLS, CDR2 YYNGEE. The DNA for the CDR3 is TGTGCCAGCAGTTCCGCCACTAGCGGGAGCTTCGAGCAGTTCTTC. It translates to CASSSATSGSFEQFF.

The chain uses TRBV10-1 and TRBJ2-7, with D possibly matching TRBD1 (5 bases). Germline loops: CDR1 WNHNN, CDR2 SYGVQD (reference sequence). V was clipped by 0 bases and J by 3 bases, with 12 bases between them. The CDR3 has 15 residues. In nucleotides, the CDR3 is TGCGCCAGCAGTGAGTCTCTAGGGGCCATCTACGAGCAGTACTTC. It translates to CASSESLGAIYEQYF.

J is TRBJ2-6 and V is TRBV11-2; D remains unclear. This CDR3 has 18 residues. The germline V and J ends were trimmed by 5 bases and 1 base, with 18 bases remaining between them. Germline-derived CDR1 and CDR2 are SGHAT and FQNNGV. In DNA, the CDR3 is TGTGCCAGCAGCCCGTCCCCGAGGAGAATTTCTGGGGCCAACGTCCTGACTTTC. Its protein is CASSPSPRRISGANVLTF. Supplemented by reference TRBV11-2 and TRBJ2-6, the full variable domain reads EAGVAQSPRYKIIEKRQSVAFWCNPISGHATLYWYQQILGQGPKLLIQFQNNGVVDDSQLPKDRFSAERLKGVDSTLKIQPAKLEDSAVYLCASSPSPRRISGANVLTFGAGSRLTVL.

The chain combines TRBV19 with TRBJ1-1; D may be TRBD1 (6 bases). This CDR3 comprises 15 residues. V was trimmed by 4 bases and J by 3 bases, leaving 15 bases between them. The V gene's germline CDR1 is LNHDA and CDR2 SQIVND (reference sequence). The CDR3 spells CASSKRGAEYTEAFF. The CDR3 nucleotides are TGTGCCAGTAGTAAGAGGGGGGCAGAGTACACTGAAGCTTTCTTT.

This chain's CDR3 is CASSTGQGNTEAFF. As DNA, the CDR3 is TGTGCCAGCAGTACGGGACAGGGCAACACTGAAGCTTTCTTT. V gene TRBV6-5 combines with J gene TRBJ1-1, with 9 bases aligning to TRBD1. The germline gives CDR1 MNHEY, CDR2 SVGAGI. CDR3 size: 14 residues. Trimming removed 5 bases from V and 2 bases from J; junction bases left unmatched: 3.

The rearrangement uses TRBV7-8 and TRBJ1-2, with TRBD1 matching over 8 bases. CDR1 and CDR2 from the germline V gene are SGHVS and FQNEAQ. The length of the CDR3 is 14 residues. V trimming: 5 bases; J trimming: 7 bases; junction bases outside the gene matches: 9. CDR3 loop: CASSGNRGLLGYTF. CDR3 bases: TGTGCCAGCAGCGGCAACAGGGGGTTGCTTGGCTACACCTTC. Full variable domain (outside the CDR3, taken from reference TRBV7-8 and TRBJ1-2): GAGVSQSPRYKVAKRGQDVALRCDPISGHVSLFWYQQALGQGPEFLTYFQNEAQLDKSGLPSDRFFAERPEGSVSTLKIQRTQQEDSAVYLCASSGNRGLLGYTFGSGTRLTVV.

V is TRBV15 and J is TRBJ2-3; TRBD2 might be the D (5 bases). In germline, CDR1 is LNHNV, CDR2 YYDKDF (reference sequence). Trimming stripped 0 bases from V and 7 bases from J, with 14 bases between. The CDR3 contains 15 residues. CDR3 DNA: TGTGCCACCAGCAGAGATGTCGCGGACGGGAATACGCAGTATTTT. This gives the protein CATSRDVADGNTQYF.

The J gene is TRBJ2-3, the V gene TRBV6-1; D is ambiguous. The germline V gene has CDR1 MNHNS and CDR2 SASEGT. V was cut by 3 bases and J by 2 bases, with 6 bases left in between. The CDR3 loop spans 13 amino acids. The chain's CDR3 is CASSETYTDTQYF. The DNA for the CDR3 is TGTGCCAGCAGTGAGACGTACACAGATACGCAGTATTTT.

This clone is deemed medium-sized. The chain is built from TRBV11-2 and TRBJ2-7; D possibly matches TRBD1 or TRBD2 (7 bases each). The CDR3 has 15 amino acids. Between the trimmed V and J ends, which lost 6 bases and 6 bases, there was a span of 21 bases. Germline CDR1 reads SGHAT; CDR2 reads FQNNGV. The CDR3 protein is CASSPQGGLAREQYF. CDR3 nucleotides: TGTGCCAGCAGTCCCCAGGGGGGGCTAGCTCGCGAGCAGTACTTC.

CDR3 sequence: CASSLTTRGRGAHEQFF. In DNA form, the CDR3 reads TGCGCCAGCAGCTTGACTACCAGGGGCCGGGGGGCCCATGAGCAGTTCTTC. The J gene is TRBJ2-1, the V gene TRBV5-1; maybe TRBD2 (7 bases). Germline-derived CDR1 and CDR2 are SGHRS and YFSETQ. V lost 1 base, J lost 8 bases, and 22 bases lay in between. This CDR3 contains 17 residues.